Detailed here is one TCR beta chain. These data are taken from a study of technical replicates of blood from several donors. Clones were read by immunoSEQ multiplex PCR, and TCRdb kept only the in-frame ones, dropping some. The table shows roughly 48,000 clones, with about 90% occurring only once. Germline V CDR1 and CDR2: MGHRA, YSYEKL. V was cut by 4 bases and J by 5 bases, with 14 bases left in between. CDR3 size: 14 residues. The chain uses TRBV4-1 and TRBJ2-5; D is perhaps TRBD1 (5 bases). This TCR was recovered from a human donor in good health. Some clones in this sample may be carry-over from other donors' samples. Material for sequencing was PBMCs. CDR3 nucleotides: TGCGCCAGCAGCCTATCTCCAGGGCGGGAGACCCAGTACTTC. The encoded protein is CASSLSPGRETQYF.